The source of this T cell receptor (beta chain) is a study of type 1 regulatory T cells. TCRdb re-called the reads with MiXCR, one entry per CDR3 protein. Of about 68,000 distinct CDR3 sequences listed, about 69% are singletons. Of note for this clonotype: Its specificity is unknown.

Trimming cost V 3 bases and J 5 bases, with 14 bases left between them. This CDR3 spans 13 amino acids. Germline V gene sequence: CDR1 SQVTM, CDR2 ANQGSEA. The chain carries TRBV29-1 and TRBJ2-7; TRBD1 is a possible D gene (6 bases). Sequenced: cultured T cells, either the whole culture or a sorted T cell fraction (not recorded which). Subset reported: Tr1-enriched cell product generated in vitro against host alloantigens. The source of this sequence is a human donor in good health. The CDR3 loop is CSVEKQGGDEQYF. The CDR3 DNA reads TGCAGCGTTGAGAAACAGGGTGGAGACGAGCAGTACTTC.